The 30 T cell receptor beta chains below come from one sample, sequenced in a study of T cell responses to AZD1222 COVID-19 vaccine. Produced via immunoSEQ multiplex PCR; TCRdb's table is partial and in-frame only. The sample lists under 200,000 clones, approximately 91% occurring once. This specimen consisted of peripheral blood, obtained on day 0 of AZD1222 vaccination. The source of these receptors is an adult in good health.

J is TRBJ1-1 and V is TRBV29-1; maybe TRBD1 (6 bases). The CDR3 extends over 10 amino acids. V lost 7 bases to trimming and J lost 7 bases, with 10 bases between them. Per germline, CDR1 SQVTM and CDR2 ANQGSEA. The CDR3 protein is CSGGDIEAFF. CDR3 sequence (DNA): TGCAGCGGCGGGGACATTGAAGCTTTCTTT.

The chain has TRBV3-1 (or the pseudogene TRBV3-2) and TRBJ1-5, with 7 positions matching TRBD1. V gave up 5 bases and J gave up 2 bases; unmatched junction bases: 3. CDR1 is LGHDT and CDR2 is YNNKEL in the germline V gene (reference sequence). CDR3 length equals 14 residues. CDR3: CASSSQGGNQPQHF. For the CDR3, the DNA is TGTGCCAGCAGCTCCCAGGGGGGCAATCAGCCCCAGCATTTT.

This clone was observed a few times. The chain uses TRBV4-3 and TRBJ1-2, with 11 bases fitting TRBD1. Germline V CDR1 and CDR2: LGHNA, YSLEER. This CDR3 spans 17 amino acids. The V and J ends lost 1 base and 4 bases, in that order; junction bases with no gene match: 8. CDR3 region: CASSQGSPGQGGYGYTF. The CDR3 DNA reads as TGCGCCAGCAGCCAAGGCTCCCCGGGACAGGGGGGCTATGGCTACACCTTC.

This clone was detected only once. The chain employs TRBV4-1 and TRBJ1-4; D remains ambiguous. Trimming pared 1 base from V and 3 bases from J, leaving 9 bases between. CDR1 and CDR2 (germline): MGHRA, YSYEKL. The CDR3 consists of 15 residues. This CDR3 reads CASSQGALANEKLFF. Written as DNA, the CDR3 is TGCGCCAGCAGCCAAGGGGCCCTGGCTAATGAAAAACTGTTTTTT.

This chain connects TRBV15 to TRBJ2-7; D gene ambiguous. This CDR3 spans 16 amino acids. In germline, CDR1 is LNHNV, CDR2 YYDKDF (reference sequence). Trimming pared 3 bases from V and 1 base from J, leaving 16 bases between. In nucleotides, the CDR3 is TGTGCCACCAGCAGGGAAGGGCGCCAGACTTCCTACGAGCAGTACTTC. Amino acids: CATSREGRQTSYEQYF.

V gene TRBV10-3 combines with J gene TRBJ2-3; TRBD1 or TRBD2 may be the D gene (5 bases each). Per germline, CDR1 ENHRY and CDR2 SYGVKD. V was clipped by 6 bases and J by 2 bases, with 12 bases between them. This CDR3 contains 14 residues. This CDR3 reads CAISDRDDTDTQYF. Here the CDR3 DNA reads TGTGCCATCAGCGATAGGGACGACACAGATACGCAGTATTTT.

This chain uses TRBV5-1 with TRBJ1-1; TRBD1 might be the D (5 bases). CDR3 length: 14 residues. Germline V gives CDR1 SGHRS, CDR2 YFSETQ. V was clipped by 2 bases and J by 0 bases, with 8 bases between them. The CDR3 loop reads CASSFRAMNTEAFF. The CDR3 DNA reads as TGCGCCAGCAGCTTCAGGGCCATGAACACTGAAGCTTTCTTT.

The CDR3 here is CASSAENQPQHF. CDR3 coding DNA: TGTGCCAGCAGCGCCGAAAATCAGCCCCAGCATTTT. V gene TRBV7-9 combines with J gene TRBJ1-5; D not resolved. The CDR3 spans 12 residues. Germline loops: CDR1 SEHNR, CDR2 FQNEAQ (reference sequence). V was trimmed by 5 bases and J by 4 bases, leaving 6 bases between them.

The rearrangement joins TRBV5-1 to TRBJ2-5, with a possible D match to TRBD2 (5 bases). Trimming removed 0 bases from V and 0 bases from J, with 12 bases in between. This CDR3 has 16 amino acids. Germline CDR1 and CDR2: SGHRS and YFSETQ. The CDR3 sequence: CASSLAAGTHQETQYF. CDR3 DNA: TGCGCCAGCAGCTTGGCGGCGGGTACCCACCAAGAGACCCAGTACTTC.

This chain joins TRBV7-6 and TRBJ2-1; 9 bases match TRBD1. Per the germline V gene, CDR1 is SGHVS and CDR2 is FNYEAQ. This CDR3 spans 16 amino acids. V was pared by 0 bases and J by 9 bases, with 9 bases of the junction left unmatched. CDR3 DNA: TGTGCCAGCAGCTTAGCCCCCGGGACAGGGCATAGTGAGCAGTTCTTC. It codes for CASSLAPGTGHSEQFF.

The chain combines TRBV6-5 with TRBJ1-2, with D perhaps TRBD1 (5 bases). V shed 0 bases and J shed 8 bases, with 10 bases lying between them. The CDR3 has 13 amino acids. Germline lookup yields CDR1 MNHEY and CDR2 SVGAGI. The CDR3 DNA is TGTGCCAGCAGTTACTCGGGAGGGGACGGCTACACCTTC. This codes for CASSYSGGDGYTF.

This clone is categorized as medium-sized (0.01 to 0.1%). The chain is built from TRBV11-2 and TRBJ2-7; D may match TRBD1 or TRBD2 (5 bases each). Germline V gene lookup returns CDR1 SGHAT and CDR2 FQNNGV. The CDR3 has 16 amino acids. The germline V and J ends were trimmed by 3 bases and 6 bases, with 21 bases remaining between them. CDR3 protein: CASSLGDGGDVFEQYF. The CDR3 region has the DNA TGTGCCAGCAGCTTGGGGGACGGTGGAGATGTTTTCGAGCAGTACTTC.

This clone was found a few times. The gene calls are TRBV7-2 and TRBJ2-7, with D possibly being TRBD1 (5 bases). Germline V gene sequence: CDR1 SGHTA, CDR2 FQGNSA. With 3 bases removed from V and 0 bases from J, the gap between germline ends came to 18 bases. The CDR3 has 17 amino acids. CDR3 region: CASSFRPVWGSSYEQYF. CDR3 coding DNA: TGTGCCAGCAGCTTTAGACCGGTGTGGGGCAGCTCCTACGAGCAGTACTTC.

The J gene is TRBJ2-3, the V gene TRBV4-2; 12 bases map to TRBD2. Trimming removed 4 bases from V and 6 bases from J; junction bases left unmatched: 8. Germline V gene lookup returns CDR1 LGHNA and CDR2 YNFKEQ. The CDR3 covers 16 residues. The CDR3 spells CASSPSGTSGSDTQYF. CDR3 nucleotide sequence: TGTGCCAGCAGCCCGAGCGGGACTAGCGGGTCGGATACGCAGTATTTT.

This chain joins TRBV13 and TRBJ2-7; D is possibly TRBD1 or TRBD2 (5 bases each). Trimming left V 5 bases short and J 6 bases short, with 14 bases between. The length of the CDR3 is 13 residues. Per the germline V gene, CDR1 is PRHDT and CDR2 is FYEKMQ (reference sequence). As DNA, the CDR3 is TGTGCCAGCAGCGCAAAACACGGGGCCGAGCAGTACTTC. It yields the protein CASSAKHGAEQYF.

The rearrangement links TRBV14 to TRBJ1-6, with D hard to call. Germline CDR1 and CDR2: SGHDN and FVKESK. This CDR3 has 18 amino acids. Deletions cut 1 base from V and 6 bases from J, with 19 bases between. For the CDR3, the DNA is TGTGCCAGCAGCCAAGGCCCCGTGAGGGCATTGCGTAATTCACCCCTCCACTTT. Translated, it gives CASSQGPVRALRNSPLHF.

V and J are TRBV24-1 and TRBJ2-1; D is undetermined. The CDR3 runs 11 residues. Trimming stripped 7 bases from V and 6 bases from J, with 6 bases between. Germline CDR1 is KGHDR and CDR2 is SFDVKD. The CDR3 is CATRTPNEQFF. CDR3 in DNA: TGTGCCACCAGGACCCCCAATGAGCAGTTCTTC.

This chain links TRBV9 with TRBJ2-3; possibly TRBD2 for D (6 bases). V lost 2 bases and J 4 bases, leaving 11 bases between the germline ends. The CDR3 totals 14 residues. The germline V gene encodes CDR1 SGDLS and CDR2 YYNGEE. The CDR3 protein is CASSVTTRSDTQYF. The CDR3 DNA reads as TGTGCCAGCAGCGTTACGACTAGATCAGATACGCAGTATTTT.

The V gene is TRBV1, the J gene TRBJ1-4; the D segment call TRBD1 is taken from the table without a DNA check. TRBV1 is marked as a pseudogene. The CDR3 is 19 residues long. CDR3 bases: TGCACCAGCAGCCCACCAAGAGCGGGACAGGGGGCGGGTAATGAAAAACTGTTTTTT. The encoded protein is CTSSPPRAGQGAGNEKLFF.

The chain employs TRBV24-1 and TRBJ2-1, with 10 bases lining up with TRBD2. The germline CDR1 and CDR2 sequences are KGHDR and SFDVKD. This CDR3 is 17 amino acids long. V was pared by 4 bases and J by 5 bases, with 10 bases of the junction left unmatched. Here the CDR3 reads CATSDSALAGVHNEQFF. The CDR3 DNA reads TGTGCCACCAGTGACTCCGCTCTAGCGGGAGTACACAATGAGCAGTTCTTC.

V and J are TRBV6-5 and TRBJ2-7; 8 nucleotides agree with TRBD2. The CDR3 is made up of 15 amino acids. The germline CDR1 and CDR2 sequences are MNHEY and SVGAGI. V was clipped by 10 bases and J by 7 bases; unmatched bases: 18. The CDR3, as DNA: TGTGCCACCATCCGGACTAGCCGGGCTGAGGTGGAGCAGTACTTC. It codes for CATIRTSRAEVEQYF.

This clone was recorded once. The CDR3 nucleotides are TGTGCCAGCAGCGGTACCTCGCCGGCCTCTGGAAACACCATATATTTT. Its protein is CASSGTSPASGNTIYF. V is TRBV9 and J is TRBJ1-3, with D unclear. V was trimmed by 3 bases and J by 0 bases, leaving 13 bases between them. The CDR3 contains 16 residues. Germline V gene data show CDR1 as SGDLS and CDR2 as YYNGEE.

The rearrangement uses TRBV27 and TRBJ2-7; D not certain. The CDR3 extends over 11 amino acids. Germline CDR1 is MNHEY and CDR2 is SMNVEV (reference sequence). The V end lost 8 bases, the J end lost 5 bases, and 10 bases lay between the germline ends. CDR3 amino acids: CASGPYHEQYF. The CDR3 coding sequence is TGTGCCAGCGGGCCCTACCACGAGCAGTACTTC.

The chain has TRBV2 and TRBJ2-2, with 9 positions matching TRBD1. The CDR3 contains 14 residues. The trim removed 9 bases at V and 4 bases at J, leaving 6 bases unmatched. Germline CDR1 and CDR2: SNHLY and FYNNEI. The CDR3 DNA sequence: TGTGCCAGGGGGGGACAGGGTCCCACCGGGGAGCTGTTTTTT. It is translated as CARGGQGPTGELFF. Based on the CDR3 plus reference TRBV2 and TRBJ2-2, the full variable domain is EPEVTQTPSHQVTQMGQEVILRCVPISNHLYFYWYRQILGQKVEFLVSFYNNEISEKSEIFDDQFSVERPDGSNFTLKIRSTKLEDSAMYFCARGGQGPTGELFFGEGSRLTVL.

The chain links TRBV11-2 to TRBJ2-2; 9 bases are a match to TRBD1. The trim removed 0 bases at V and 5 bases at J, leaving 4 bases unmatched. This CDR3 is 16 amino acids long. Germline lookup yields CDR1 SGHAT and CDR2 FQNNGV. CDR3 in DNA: TGTGCCAGCAGCTTAGAGGGGACAGGGTTAACCGGGGAGCTGTTTTTT. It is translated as CASSLEGTGLTGELFF.

The CDR3: CASSSQGVWYGYTF. Here the CDR3 DNA reads TGTGCCAGCAGTTCTCAGGGGGTATGGTATGGCTACACCTTC. The chain links TRBV28 to TRBJ1-2, with 7 bases lining up with TRBD1. The CDR3 contains 14 residues. J gave up 5 bases and V 4 bases, and 7 bases lay outside the gene matches. The germline V gene encodes CDR1 MDHEN and CDR2 SYDVKM.

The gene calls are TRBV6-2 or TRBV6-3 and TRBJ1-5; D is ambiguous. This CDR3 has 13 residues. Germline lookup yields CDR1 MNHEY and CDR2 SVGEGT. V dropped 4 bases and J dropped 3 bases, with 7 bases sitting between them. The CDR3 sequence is CASSLDYNQPQHF. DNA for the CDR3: TGTGCCAGCAGTTTAGACTACAATCAGCCCCAGCATTTT.

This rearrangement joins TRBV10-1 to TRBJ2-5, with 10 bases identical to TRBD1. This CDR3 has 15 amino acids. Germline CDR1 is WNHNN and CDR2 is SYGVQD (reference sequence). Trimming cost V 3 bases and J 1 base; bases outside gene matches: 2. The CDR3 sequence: CASSERTGGQETQYF. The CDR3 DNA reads TGCGCCAGCAGTGAAAGGACAGGGGGCCAAGAGACCCAGTACTTC.

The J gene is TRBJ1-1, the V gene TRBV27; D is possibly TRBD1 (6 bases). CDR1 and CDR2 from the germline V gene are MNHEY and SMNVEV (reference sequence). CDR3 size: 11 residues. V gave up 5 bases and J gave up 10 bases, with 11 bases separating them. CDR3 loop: CASSRGGRAFF. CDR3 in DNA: TGTGCCAGCAGTCGCGGGGGGCGAGCTTTCTTT.

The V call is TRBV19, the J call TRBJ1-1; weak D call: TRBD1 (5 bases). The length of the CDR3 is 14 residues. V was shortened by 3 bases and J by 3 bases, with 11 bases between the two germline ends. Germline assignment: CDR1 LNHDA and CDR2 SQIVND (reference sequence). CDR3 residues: CASSIGGLYTEAFF. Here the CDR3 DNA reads TGTGCCAGTAGTATTGGGGGACTGTACACTGAAGCTTTCTTT.